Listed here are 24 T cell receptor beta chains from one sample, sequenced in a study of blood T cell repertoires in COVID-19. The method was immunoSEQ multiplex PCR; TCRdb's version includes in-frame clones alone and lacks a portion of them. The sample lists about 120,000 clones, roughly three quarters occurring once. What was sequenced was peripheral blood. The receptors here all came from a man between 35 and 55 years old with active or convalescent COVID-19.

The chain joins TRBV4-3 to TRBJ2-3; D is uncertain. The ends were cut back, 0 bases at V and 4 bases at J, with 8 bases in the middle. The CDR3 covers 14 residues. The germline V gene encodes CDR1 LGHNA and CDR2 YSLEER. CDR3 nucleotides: TGCGCCAGCAGCCAAGATGAGCGCCCAGATACGCAGTATTTT. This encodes CASSQDERPDTQYF.

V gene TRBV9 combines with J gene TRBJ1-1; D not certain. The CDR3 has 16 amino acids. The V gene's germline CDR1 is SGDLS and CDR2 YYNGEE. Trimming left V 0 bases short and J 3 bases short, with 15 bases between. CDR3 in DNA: TGTGCCAGCAGCGTAGTAATTACCCGGTCGGACACTGAAGCTTTCTTT. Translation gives CASSVVITRSDTEAFF.

The CDR3, as DNA: TGTGCCAGCAGTGACCGCCGGTCTGGGGCCAACGTCCTGACTTTC. It encodes CASSDRRSGANVLTF. The V call is TRBV6-4, the J call TRBJ2-6; no definite D call. CDR1 MRHNA and CDR2 SNTAGT come from the germline V gene. This CDR3 is 15 amino acids long. V lost 2 bases, J lost 1 base, and 6 bases lay in between.

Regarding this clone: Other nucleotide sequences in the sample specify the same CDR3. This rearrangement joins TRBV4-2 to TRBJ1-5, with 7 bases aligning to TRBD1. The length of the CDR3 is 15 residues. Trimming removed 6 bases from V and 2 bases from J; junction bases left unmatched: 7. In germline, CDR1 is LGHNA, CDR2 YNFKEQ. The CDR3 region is CASSLTGDGNQPQHF. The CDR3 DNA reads TGTGCCAGCAGTCTTACAGGGGACGGCAATCAGCCCCAGCATTTT.

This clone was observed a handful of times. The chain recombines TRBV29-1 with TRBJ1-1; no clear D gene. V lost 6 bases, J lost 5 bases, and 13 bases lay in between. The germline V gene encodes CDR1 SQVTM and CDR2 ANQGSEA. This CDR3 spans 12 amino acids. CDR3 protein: CSVADPGTEAFF. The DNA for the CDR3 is TGCAGCGTGGCGGATCCGGGAACTGAAGCTTTCTTT.

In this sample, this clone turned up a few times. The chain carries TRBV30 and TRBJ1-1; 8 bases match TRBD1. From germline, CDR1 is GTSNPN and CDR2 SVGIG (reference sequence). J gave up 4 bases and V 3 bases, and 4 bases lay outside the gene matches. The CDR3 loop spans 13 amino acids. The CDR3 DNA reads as TGTGCCTGGAGCAGGGGGCTTAGCACTGAAGCTTTCTTT. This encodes CAWSRGLSTEAFF.

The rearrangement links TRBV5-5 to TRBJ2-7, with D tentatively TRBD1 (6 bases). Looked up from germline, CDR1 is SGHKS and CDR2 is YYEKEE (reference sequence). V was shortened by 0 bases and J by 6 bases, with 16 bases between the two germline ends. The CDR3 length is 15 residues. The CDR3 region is CASSLAQGTGGEQYF. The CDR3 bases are TGTGCCAGCAGCTTGGCGCAGGGGACGGGCGGCGAGCAGTACTTC.

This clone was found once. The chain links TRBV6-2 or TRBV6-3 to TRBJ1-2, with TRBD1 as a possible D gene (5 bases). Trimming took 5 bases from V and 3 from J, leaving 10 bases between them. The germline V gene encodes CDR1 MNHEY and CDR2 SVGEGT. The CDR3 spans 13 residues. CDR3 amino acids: CASSRQPDYGYTF. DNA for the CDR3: TGTGCCAGCAGTCGACAGCCCGACTATGGCTACACCTTC.

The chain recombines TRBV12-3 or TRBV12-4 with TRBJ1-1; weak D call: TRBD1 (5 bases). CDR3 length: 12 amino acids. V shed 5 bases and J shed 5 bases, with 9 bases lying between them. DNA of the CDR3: TGTGCCAGCAGTCCCGGGGGAACTGAAGCTTTCTTT. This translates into CASSPGGTEAFF.

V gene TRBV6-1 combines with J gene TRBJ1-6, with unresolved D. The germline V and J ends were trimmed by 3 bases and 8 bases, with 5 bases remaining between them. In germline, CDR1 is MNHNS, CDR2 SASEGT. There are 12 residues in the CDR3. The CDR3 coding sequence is TGTGCCAGCAGTGACCTTTATTCACCCCTCCACTTT. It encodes CASSDLYSPLHF.

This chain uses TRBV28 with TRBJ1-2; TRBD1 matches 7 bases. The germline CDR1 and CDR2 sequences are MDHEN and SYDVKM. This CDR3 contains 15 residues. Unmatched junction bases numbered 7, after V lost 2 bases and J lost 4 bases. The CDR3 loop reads CASSLIADRIYGYTF. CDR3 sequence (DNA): TGTGCCAGCAGTTTAATTGCGGACAGGATCTATGGCTACACCTTC.

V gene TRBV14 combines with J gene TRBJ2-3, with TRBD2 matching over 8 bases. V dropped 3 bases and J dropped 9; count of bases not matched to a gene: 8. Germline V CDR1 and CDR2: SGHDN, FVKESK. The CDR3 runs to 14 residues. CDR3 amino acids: CASSQGLGVYTQYF. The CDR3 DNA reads TGTGCCAGCAGCCAGGGACTAGGGGTATACACGCAGTATTTT.

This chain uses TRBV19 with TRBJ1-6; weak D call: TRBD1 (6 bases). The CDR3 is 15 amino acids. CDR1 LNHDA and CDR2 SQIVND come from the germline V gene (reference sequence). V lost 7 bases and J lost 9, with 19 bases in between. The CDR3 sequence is CASTSIRQGSSPLHF. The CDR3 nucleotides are TGTGCCAGTACCTCGATAAGGCAGGGGAGTTCACCCCTCCACTTT.

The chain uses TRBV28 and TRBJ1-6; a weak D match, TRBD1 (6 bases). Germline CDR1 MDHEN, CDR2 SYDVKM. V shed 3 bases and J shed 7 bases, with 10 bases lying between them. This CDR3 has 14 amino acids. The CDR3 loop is CASSLQGLNSPLHF. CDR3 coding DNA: TGTGCCAGCAGTTTGCAGGGGTTGAATTCACCCCTCCACTTT.

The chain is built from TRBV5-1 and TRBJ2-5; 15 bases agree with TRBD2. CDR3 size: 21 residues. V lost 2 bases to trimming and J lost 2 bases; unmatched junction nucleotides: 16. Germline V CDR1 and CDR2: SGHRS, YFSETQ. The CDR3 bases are TGCGCCAGCAGCTTCGGACTAGCGGGGGGGCCGGTTTCGGCTGTGCAAGAGACCCAGTACTTC. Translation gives CASSFGLAGGPVSAVQETQYF.

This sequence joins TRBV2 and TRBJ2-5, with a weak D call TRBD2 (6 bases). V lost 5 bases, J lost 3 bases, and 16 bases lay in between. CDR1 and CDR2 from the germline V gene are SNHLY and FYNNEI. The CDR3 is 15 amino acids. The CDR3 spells CASSLGRNSEETQYF. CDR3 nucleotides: TGTGCCAGCAGTTTAGGGAGGAATAGCGAAGAGACCCAGTACTTC. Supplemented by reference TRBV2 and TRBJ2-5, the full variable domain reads EPEVTQTPSHQVTQMGQEVILRCVPISNHLYFYWYRQILGQKVEFLVSFYNNEISEKSEIFDDQFSVERPDGSNFTLKIRSTKLEDSAMYFCASSLGRNSEETQYFGPGTRLLVL.

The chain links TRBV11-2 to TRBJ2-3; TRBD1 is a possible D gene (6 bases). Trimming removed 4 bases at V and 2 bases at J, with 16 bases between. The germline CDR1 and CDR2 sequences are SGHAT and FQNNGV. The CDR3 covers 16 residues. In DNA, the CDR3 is TGTGCCAGCAGCTCCCCCCGGGACATGACCACAGATACGCAGTATTTT. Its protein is CASSSPRDMTTDTQYF.

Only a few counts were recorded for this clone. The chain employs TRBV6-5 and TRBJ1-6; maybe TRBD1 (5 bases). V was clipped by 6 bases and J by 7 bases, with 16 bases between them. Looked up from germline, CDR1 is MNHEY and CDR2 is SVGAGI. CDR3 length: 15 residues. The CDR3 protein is CASRAYRGANSPLHF. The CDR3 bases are TGTGCCAGCAGGGCATATAGGGGTGCAAATTCACCCCTCCACTTT.

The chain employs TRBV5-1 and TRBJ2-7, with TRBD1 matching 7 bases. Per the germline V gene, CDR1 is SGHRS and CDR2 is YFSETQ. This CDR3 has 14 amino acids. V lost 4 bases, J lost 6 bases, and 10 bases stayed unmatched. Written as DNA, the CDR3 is TGCGCCAGCAGCATAGACAGGGTAGATGGCGAGCAGTACTTC. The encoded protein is CASSIDRVDGEQYF.

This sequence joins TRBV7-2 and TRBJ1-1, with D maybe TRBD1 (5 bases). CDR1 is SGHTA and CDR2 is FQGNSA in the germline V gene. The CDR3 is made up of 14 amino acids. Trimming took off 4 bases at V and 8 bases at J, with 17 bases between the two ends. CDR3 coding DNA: TGTGCCAGCAGCTCGGATAGACAGTCAACCGAAGCTTTCTTT. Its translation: CASSSDRQSTEAFF.

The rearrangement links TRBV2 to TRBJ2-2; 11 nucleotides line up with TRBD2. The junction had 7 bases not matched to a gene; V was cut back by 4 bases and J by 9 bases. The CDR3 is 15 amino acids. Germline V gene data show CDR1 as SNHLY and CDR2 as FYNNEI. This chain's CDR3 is CASSGIAGGSRELFF. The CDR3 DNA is TGTGCCAGCAGTGGGATAGCGGGAGGGAGCCGGGAGCTGTTTTTT.

CDR3 sequence reads: CAVTTFWGGGNTEAFF. The CDR3 nucleotides read TGTGCCGTCACCACGTTCTGGGGCGGGGGGAACACTGAAGCTTTCTTT. This chain uses TRBV19 with TRBJ1-1; D might be TRBD1 (5 bases). CDR1 is LNHDA and CDR2 is SQIVND in the germline V gene (reference sequence). The V gene lost 11 bases and the J gene lost 1 base, with 23 bases spanning the gap. The CDR3 totals 16 residues.

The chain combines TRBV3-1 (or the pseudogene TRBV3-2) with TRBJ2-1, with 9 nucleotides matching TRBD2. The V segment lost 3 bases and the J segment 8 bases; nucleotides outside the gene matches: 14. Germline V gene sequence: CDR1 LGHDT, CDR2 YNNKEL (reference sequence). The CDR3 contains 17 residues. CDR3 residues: CASSHAGTSPLADEQFF. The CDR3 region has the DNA TGTGCCAGCAGCCACGCCGGGACTAGCCCATTAGCCGATGAGCAGTTCTTC.

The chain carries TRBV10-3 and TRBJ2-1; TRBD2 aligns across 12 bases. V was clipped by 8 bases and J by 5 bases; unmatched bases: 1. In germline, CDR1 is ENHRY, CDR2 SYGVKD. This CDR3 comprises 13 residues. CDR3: CAIGLAGHNEQFF. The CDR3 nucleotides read TGTGCCATCGGACTAGCGGGACACAATGAGCAGTTCTTC.